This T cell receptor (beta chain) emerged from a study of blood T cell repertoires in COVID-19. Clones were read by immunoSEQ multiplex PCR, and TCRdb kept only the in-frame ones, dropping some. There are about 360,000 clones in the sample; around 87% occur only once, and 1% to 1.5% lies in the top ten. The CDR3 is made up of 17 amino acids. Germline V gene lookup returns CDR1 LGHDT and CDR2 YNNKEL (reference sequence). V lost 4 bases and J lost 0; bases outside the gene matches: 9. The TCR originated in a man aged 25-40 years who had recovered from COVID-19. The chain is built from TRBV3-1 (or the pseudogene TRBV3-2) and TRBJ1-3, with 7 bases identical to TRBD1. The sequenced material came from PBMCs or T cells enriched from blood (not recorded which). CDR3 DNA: TGTGCCAGCAGCCCACAGGGGTGGGGAGACTCTGGAAACACCATATATTTT. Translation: CASSPQGWGDSGNTIYF.